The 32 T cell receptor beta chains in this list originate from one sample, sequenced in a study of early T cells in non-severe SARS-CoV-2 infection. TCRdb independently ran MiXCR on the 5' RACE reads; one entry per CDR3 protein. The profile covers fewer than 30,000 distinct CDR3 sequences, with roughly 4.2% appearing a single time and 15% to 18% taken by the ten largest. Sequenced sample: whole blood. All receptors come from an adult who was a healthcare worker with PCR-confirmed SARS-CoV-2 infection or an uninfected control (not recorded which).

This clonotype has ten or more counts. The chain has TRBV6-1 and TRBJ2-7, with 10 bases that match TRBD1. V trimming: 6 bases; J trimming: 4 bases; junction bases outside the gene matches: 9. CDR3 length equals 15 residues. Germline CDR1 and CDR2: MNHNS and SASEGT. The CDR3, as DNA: TGTGCCAGCAGCTTAGACAGGGGGCAACGGTACGAGCAGTACTTC. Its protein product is CASSLDRGQRYEQYF.

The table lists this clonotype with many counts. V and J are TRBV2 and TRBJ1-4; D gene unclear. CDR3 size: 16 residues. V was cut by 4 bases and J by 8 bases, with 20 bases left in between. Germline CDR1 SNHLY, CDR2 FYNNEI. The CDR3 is CASSALGRARGEKLFF. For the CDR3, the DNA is TGTGCCAGCAGTGCCCTAGGACGAGCCAGAGGGGAAAAACTGTTTTTT.

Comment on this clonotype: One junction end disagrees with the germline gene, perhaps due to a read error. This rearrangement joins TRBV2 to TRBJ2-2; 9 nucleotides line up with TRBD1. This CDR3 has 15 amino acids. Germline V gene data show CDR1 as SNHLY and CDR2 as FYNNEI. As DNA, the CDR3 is TGTGCCAGCAGGCGGACAGGGGCTGACACCGGGGAGCTGCTTTTT. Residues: CASRRTGADTGELLF.

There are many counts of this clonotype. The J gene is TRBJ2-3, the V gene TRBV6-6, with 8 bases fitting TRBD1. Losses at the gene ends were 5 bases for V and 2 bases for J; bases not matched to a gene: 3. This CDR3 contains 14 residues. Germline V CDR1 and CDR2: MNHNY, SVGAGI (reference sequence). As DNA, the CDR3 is TGTGCCAGCAGTGGGGACAGGCACACAGATACGCAGTATTTT. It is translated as CASSGDRHTDTQYF.

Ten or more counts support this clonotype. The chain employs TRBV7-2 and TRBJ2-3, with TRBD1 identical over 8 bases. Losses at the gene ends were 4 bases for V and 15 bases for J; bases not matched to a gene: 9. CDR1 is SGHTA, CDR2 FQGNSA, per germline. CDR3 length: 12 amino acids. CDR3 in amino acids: CASSSQTGEPYF. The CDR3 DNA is TGTGCCAGCAGCTCCCAGACAGGGGAACCCTATTTT. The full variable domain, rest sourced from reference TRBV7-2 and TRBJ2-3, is GAGVSQSPSNKVTEKGKDVELRCDPISGHTALYWYRQSLGQGLEFLIYFQGNSAPDKSGLPSDRFSAERTGGSVSTLTIQRTQQEDSAVYLCASSSQTGEPYFGPGTRLTVL.

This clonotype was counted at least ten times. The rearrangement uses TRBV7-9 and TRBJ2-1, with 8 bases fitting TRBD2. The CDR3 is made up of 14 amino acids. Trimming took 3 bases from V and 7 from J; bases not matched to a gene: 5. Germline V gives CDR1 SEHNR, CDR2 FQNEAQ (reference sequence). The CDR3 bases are TGTGCCAGCAGCTTGGTAGCGGGATTGAATGAGCAGTTCTTC. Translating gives CASSLVAGLNEQFF.

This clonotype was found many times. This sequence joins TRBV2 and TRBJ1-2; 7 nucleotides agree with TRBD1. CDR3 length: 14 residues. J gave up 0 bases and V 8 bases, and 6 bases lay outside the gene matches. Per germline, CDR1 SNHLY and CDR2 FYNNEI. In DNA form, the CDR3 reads TGTGCCAGCGGACAGGCTTCCGCTAACTATGGCTACACCTTC. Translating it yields CASGQASANYGYTF.

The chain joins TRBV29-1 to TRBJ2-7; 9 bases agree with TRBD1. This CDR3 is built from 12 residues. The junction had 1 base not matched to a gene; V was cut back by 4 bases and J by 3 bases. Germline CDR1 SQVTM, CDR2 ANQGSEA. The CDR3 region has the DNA TGCAGCGTTGGGACAGGGGTCTACGAGCAGTACTTC. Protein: CSVGTGVYEQYF.

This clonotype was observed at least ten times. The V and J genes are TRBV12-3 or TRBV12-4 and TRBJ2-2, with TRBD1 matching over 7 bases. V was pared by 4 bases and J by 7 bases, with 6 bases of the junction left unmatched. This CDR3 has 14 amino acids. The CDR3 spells CASSSPTGRGELFF. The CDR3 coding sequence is TGTGCCAGCAGTTCCCCGACAGGGCGCGGGGAGCTGTTTTTT.

This chain's CDR3 is CASSQRQTRGVGANVLTF. CDR3 coding DNA: TGTGCCAGCAGCCAACGTCAAACCAGGGGTGTCGGGGCCAACGTCCTGACTTTC. This chain connects TRBV14 to TRBJ2-6, with D perhaps TRBD1 (6 bases). The CDR3 runs 18 residues. Germline CDR1 is SGHDN and CDR2 is FVKESK. Between the trimmed V and J ends, which lost 2 bases and 4 bases, there was a span of 18 bases.

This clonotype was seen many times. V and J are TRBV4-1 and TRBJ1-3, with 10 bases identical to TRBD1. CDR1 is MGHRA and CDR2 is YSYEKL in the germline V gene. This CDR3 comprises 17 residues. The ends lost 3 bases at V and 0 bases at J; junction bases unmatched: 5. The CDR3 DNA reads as TGCGCCAGCAGCCAGCCGGGACAGGGGATCTCTGGAAACACCATATATTTT. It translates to CASSQPGQGISGNTIYF.

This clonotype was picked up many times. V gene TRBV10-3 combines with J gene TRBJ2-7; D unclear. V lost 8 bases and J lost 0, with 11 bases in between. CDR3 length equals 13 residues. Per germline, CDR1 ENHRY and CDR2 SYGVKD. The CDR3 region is CAIARRDSYEQYF. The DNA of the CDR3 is TGTGCCATCGCCAGGCGAGACTCCTACGAGCAGTACTTC.

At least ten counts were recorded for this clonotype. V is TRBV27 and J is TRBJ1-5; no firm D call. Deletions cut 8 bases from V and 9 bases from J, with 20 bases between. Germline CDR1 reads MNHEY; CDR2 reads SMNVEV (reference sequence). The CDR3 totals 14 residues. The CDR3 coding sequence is TGTGCCAGCCCCGAACTGCCCGATTTCCGGCCCCAGCATTTT. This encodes CASPELPDFRPQHF.

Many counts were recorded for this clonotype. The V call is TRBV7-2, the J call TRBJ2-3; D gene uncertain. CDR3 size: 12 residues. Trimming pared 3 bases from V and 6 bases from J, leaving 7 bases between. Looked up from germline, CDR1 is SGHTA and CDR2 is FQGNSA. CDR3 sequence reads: CASSFQGDTQYF. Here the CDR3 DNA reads TGTGCCAGCAGCTTTCAAGGGGATACGCAGTATTTT. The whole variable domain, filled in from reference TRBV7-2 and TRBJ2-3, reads GAGVSQSPSNKVTEKGKDVELRCDPISGHTALYWYRQSLGQGLEFLIYFQGNSAPDKSGLPSDRFSAERTGGSVSTLTIQRTQQEDSAVYLCASSFQGDTQYFGPGTRLTVL.

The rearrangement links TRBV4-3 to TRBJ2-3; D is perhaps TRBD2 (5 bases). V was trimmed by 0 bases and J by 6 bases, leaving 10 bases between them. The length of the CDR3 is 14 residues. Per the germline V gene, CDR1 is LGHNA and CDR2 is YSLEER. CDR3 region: CASSQDAGLDTQYF. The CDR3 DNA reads TGCGCCAGCAGCCAAGATGCAGGACTTGATACGCAGTATTTT.

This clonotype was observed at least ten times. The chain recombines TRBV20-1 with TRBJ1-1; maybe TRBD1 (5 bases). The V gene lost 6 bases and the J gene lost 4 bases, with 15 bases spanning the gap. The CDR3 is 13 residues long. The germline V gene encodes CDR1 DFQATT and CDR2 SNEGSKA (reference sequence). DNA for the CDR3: TGCAGTGCGACCCAGGGAGAGGGCACTGAAGCTTTCTTT. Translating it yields CSATQGEGTEAFF.

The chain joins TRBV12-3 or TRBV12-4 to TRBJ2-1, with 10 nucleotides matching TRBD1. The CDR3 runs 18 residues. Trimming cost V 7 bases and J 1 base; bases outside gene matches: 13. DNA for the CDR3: TGTGCCAGCACCTCCGACAGGGGGCTTACTATATCCTACAATGAGCAGTTCTTC. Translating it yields CASTSDRGLTISYNEQFF.

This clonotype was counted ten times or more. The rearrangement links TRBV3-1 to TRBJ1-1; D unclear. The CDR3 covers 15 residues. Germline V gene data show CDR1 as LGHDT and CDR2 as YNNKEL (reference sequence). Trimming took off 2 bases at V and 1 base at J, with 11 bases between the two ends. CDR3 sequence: CASSQPKGRNTEAFF. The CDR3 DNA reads TGTGCCAGCAGCCAACCCAAAGGGAGGAACACTGAAGCTTTCTTT.

CDR3 amino acids: CASSPDSAGSLETQYF. CDR3 DNA sequence: TGTGCCAGCAGCCCCGACTCAGCGGGGAGTTTAGAGACCCAGTACTTC. The V gene is TRBV11-1, the J gene TRBJ2-5; 7 bases map to TRBD2. Germline CDR1 is SGHAT and CDR2 is FQDESV (reference sequence). The CDR3 is 16 residues long. With 5 bases clipped from V and 4 bases from J, the junction kept 13 bases outside the gene matches.

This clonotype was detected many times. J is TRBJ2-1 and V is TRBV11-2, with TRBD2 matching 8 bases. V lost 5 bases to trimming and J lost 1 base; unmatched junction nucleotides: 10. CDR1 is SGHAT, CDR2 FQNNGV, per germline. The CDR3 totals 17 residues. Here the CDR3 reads CASSPRPVAGSYNEQFF. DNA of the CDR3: TGTGCCAGCAGCCCTCGGCCCGTAGCGGGATCCTACAATGAGCAGTTCTTC.

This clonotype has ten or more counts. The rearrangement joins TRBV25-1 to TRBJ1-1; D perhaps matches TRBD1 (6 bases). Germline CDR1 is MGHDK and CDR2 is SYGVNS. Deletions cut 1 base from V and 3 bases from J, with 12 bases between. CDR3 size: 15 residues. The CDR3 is CASSELGGSDTEAFF. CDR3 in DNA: TGTGCCAGCAGTGAATTAGGGGGTTCAGACACTGAAGCTTTCTTT.

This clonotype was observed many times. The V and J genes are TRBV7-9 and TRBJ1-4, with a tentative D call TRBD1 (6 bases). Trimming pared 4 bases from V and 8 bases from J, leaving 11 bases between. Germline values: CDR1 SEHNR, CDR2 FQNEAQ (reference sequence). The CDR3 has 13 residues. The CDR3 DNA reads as TGTGCCAGCAGCTCAACAGGGCCAGAAAAACTGTTTTTT. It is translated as CASSSTGPEKLFF.

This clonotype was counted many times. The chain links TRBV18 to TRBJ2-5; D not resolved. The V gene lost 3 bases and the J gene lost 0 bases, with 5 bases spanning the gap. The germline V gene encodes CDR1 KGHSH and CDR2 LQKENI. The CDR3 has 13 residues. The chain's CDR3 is CASSPLYQETQYF. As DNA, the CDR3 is TGTGCCAGCTCACCCCTGTACCAAGAGACCCAGTACTTC.

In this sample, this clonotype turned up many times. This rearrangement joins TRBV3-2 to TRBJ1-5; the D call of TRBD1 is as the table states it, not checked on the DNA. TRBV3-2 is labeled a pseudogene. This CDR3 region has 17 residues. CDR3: CASSQGIRTGSNQPQHF. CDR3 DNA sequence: TGTGCCAGCAGCCAAGGAATACGGACAGGGAGCAATCAGCCCCAGCATTTT.

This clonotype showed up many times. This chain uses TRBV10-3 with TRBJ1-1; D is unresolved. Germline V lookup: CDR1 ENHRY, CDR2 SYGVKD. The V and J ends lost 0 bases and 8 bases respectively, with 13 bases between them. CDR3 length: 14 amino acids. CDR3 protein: CAISESVPPGEAFF. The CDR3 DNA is TGTGCCATCAGTGAGTCAGTCCCTCCGGGAGAAGCTTTCTTT.

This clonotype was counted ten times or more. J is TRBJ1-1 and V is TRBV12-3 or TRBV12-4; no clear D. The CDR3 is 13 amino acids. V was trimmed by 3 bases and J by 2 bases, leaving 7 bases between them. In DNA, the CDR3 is TGTGCCAGCAGTTTTAAGGGAAACACTGAAGCTTTCTTT. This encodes CASSFKGNTEAFF.

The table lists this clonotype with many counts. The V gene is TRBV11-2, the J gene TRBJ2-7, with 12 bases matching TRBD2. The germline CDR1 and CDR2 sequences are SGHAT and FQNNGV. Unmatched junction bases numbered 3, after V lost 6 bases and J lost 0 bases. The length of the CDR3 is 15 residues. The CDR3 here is CASSRLAGDSYEQYF. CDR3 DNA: TGTGCCAGCAGTAGACTAGCGGGGGACTCCTACGAGCAGTACTTC.

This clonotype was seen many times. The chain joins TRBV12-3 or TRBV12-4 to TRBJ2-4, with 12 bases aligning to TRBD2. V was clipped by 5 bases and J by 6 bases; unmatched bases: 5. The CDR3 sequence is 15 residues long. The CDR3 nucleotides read TGTGCCAGCAGTCCTAGCGGGGGGGCCCCAAACATTCAGTACTTC. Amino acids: CASSPSGGAPNIQYF.

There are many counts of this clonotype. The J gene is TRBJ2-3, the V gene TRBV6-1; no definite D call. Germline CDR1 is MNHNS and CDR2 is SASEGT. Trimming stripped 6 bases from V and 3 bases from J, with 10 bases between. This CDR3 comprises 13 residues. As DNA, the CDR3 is TGTGCCAGCAGCCTGACGGCGACAGATACGCAGTATTTT. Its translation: CASSLTATDTQYF.

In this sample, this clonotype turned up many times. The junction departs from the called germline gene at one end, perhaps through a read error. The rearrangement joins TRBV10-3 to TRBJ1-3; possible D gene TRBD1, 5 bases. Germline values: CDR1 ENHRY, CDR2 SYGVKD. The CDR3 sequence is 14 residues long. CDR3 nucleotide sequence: TGTGCCACCAGTGAGAACAGCGGGGCAGACACCATATATTTT. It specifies CATSENSGADTIYF.

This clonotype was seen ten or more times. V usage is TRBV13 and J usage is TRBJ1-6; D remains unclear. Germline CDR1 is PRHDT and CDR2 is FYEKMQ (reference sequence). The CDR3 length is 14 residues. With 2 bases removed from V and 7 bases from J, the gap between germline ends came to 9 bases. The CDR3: CASSLQYKNSPLHF. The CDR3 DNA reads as TGTGCCAGCAGCTTACAGTATAAAAATTCACCCCTCCACTTT.

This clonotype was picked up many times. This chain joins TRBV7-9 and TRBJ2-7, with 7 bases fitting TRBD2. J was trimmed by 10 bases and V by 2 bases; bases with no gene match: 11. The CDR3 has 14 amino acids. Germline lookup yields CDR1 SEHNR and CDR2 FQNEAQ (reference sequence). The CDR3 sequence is CASSLQMAGAFQYF. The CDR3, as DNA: TGTGCCAGCAGCTTACAAATGGCGGGAGCGTTTCAGTACTTC.